This T cell receptor (beta chain) was obtained from a study of blood T cell repertoires in COVID-19. The CDR3 covers 15 residues. Between the trimmed V and J ends, which lost 4 bases and 0 bases, there was a span of 12 bases. Germline V gene sequence: CDR1 MDHEN, CDR2 SYDVKM. Generated by immunoSEQ multiplex PCR, the TCRdb table keeps only in-frame clones and is missing some. Of 79,000 or so clones detected, about 85% appear once; the ten largest clones hold roughly 9.8%. Input material: peripheral blood. The sequence was obtained from a man in his 60s with COVID-19, enrolled during active disease. The genes are TRBV28 and TRBJ2-5, with D possibly being TRBD1 (6 bases). DNA of the CDR3: TGTGCCAGCAGTTCCCAGGGGACCCACCAAGAGACCCAGTACTTC. Translated: CASSSQGTHQETQYF.